The 30 T cell receptor beta chains listed next were all sequenced from one sample in a study of blood T cell repertoires in COVID-19. The assay was immunoSEQ multiplex PCR, and TCRdb's table has in-frame clones only and misses some. Of roughly 250,000 clones listed, roughly four fifths are singletons. Sequenced: peripheral blood. The origin of the receptors is a man aged 50-60 years with acute or convalescent COVID-19.

The table lists this clone with a few counts. Other DNA sequences from this sample encode an identical CDR3 as well. The genes are TRBV7-9 and TRBJ2-3; TRBD2 aligns across 10 bases. Per germline, CDR1 SEHNR and CDR2 FQNEAQ (reference sequence). CDR3 length equals 14 residues. The V and J ends lost 2 bases and 4 bases, in that order; junction bases with no gene match: 0. CDR3 coding DNA: TGTGCCAGCAGCTTAAGCGGGGGGGCAGATACGCAGTATTTT. Amino acids: CASSLSGGADTQYF.

The rearrangement links TRBV7-3 to TRBJ2-1; D might be TRBD2 (5 bases). Germline-derived CDR1 and CDR2 are SGHTA and FQGTGA. The CDR3 extends over 15 amino acids. Trimming removed 5 bases at V and 1 base at J, with 12 bases between. CDR3: CASSPSGVSYNEQFF. In DNA form, the CDR3 reads TGTGCCAGCAGCCCTTCCGGGGTTTCCTACAATGAGCAGTTCTTC. The complete variable domain, with remaining parts taken from reference TRBV7-3 and TRBJ2-1, reads GAGVSQTPSNKVTEKGKYVELRCDPISGHTALYWYRQSLGQGPEFLIYFQGTGAADDSGLPNDRFFAVRPEGSVSTLKIQRTERGDSAVYLCASSPSGVSYNEQFFGPGTRLTVL.

This clone has just one count. This chain links TRBV4-1 with TRBJ1-6; the D is unclear. CDR3 size: 16 residues. Deletions cut 1 base from V and 6 bases from J, with 13 bases between. Germline CDR1 reads MGHRA; CDR2 reads YSYEKL. In nucleotides, the CDR3 is TGCGCCAGCAGCCAAGGCCCAGAGGTTGTTAATTCACCCCTCCACTTT. It encodes CASSQGPEVVNSPLHF.

This chain uses TRBV27 with TRBJ1-1; 7 bases fit TRBD1. Germline V CDR1 and CDR2: MNHEY, SMNVEV (reference sequence). This CDR3 has 15 amino acids. J gave up 6 bases and V 5 bases, and 12 bases lay outside the gene matches. CDR3 sequence: CASSKNSDDRAEAFF. CDR3 DNA sequence: TGTGCCAGCAGTAAGAATTCGGACGACAGGGCTGAAGCTTTCTTT.

This rearrangement joins TRBV7-9 to TRBJ1-4; 7 nucleotides align to TRBD1. The germline CDR1 and CDR2 sequences are SEHNR and FQNEAQ (reference sequence). Trimming removed 4 bases from V and 13 bases from J; junction bases left unmatched: 15. CDR3 length: 15 residues. The CDR3 nucleotides are TGTGCCAGCAGCTCCTCCGACAGGGATTATTTGGTACTGTTTTTT. It yields the protein CASSSSDRDYLVLFF.

This rearrangement joins TRBV18 to TRBJ2-7; 9 bases agree with TRBD1. Per germline, CDR1 KGHSH and CDR2 LQKENI. V lost 4 bases to trimming and J lost 5 bases; unmatched junction nucleotides: 9. The CDR3 is made up of 15 amino acids. The CDR3 reads CASSREPGQGHEQYF. CDR3 sequence (DNA): TGTGCCAGCTCACGGGAACCGGGACAGGGACACGAGCAGTACTTC.

The rearrangement joins TRBV28 to TRBJ2-1, with 8 positions matching TRBD2. Germline-derived CDR1 and CDR2 are MDHEN and SYDVKM. With V trimmed by 7 bases and J by 5 bases, 13 bases remained unmatched. The CDR3 runs to 16 residues. The CDR3 here is CASNLGERELDNEQFF. CDR3 nucleotides: TGTGCCAGCAACCTAGGGGAGCGGGAGCTTGACAATGAGCAGTTCTTC.

The CDR3 region is CASSPSRGVDGYTF. In DNA form, the CDR3 reads TGTGCCAGCTCACCAAGCCGCGGGGTGGATGGCTACACCTTC. The V and J genes are TRBV18 and TRBJ1-2, with D unclear. CDR1 is KGHSH, CDR2 LQKENI, per germline. Trimming took off 2 bases at V and 6 bases at J, with 13 bases between the two ends. The CDR3 sequence is 14 residues long. Based on the CDR3 plus reference TRBV18 and TRBJ1-2, the full variable domain is NAGVMQNPRHLVRRRGQEARLRCSPMKGHSHVYWYRQLPEEGLKFMVYLQKENIIDESGMPKERFSAEFPKEGPSILRIQQVVRGDSAAYFCASSPSRGVDGYTFGSGTRLTVV.

This clone was observed a single time. The chain carries TRBV7-8 and TRBJ2-5; the match to TRBD2 covers 14 bases. V was clipped by 4 bases and J by 4 bases; unmatched bases: 5. CDR3 length: 16 residues. Germline CDR1 is SGHVS and CDR2 is FQNEAQ. CDR3 nucleotides: TGTGCCAGCAGCTCGGGGACTAGCGGGAGTATAGAGACCCAGTACTTC. Its translation: CASSSGTSGSIETQYF.

Of note for this clone: The junction shows a germline mismatch at one end, possibly a read error. This rearrangement joins TRBV7-7 to TRBJ2-3; 11 positions agree with TRBD2. This CDR3 is 14 amino acids long. CDR1 is SSHAT and CDR2 is FNYEAQ in the germline V gene (reference sequence). CDR3 loop: CASSSTGTSGTQYF. The CDR3 bases are TGTGCTAGCAGCTCGACCGGGACTAGCGGTACGCAGTATTTT.

The chain joins TRBV5-1 to TRBJ1-2, with 7 positions matching TRBD1. This CDR3 is 14 amino acids long. Germline CDR1 and CDR2: SGHRS and YFSETQ. Trimming took 7 bases from V and 4 from J; bases not matched to a gene: 10. In DNA form, the CDR3 reads TGCGCCAGCGGCCGGGACAGAAACTCCTATGGCTACACCTTC. This codes for CASGRDRNSYGYTF.

The genes are TRBV6-5 and TRBJ2-3, with D maybe TRBD1 (5 bases). CDR3 length: 13 residues. Germline lookup yields CDR1 MNHEY and CDR2 SVGAGI. Trimming cost V 6 bases and J 3 bases, with 10 bases left between them. DNA of the CDR3: TGTGCCAGCAGACAAGGGGCTACAGATACGCAGTATTTT. This gives the protein CASRQGATDTQYF.

J is TRBJ2-1 and V is TRBV9; a weak D match, TRBD2 (5 bases). The CDR3 has 16 amino acids. V lost 0 bases, J lost 5 bases, and 15 bases lay in between. Germline CDR1 and CDR2: SGDLS and YYNGEE. CDR3 in amino acids: CASSVVAGSSNNEQFF. The CDR3 DNA follows: TGTGCCAGCAGCGTAGTTGCGGGTAGCAGCAACAATGAGCAGTTCTTC.

This clone was observed a few times. The chain carries TRBV19 and TRBJ1-2, with D tentatively TRBD1 (5 bases). The CDR3 totals 13 residues. The V end was cut by 0 bases, the J end by 7 bases, with 9 bases between. Germline V gene data show CDR1 as LNHDA and CDR2 as SQIVND (reference sequence). CDR3 nucleotide sequence: TGTGCCAGTAGTATAGACTCGCAGGGTGGCTACACCTTC. It is translated as CASSIDSQGGYTF.

The rearrangement joins TRBV7-9 to TRBJ2-2; D is perhaps TRBD1 (6 bases). This CDR3 comprises 15 residues. CDR1 is SEHNR and CDR2 is FQNEAQ in the germline V gene (reference sequence). Trimming took off 3 bases at V and 5 bases at J, with 13 bases between the two ends. CDR3 sequence reads: CASSFTGYGTGELFF. In DNA, the CDR3 is TGTGCCAGCAGCTTCACAGGGTATGGTACCGGGGAGCTGTTTTTT.

The chain has TRBV10-2 and TRBJ1-1, with 7 bases fitting TRBD1. Trimming cost V 6 bases and J 4 bases; bases outside gene matches: 11. From germline, CDR1 is WSHSY and CDR2 SAAADI. This CDR3 contains 15 residues. CDR3 amino acids: CASSSLEGGLTEAFF. The CDR3 DNA is TGCGCCAGCAGCTCATTGGAAGGGGGCCTCACTGAAGCTTTCTTT.

The chain uses TRBV7-3 and TRBJ2-3, with TRBD2 identical over 10 bases. The CDR3 extends over 15 amino acids. V lost 5 bases, J lost 4 bases, and 6 bases stayed unmatched. Germline loops: CDR1 SGHTA, CDR2 FQGTGA. Here the CDR3 DNA reads TGTGCCAGCAGCCTCGGGACTAGCGTTGCAGATACGCAGTATTTT. It is translated as CASSLGTSVADTQYF.

CDR3 sequence reads: CASSTNWAWGNTIYF. The CDR3 coding sequence is TGTGCCAGCAGCACGAATTGGGCCTGGGGAAACACCATATATTTT. The chain employs TRBV7-9 and TRBJ1-3, with no clear D. Per the germline V gene, CDR1 is SEHNR and CDR2 is FQNEAQ (reference sequence). The CDR3 length is 15 residues. The V end was cut by 5 bases, the J end by 4 bases, with 15 bases between.

The chain couples TRBV27 to TRBJ2-1; 11 bases agree with TRBD2. The CDR3 is 15 residues long. CDR1 MNHEY and CDR2 SMNVEV come from the germline V gene (reference sequence). V was pared by 2 bases and J by 6 bases, with 3 bases of the junction left unmatched. The CDR3 reads CASSLGTSGTNEQFF. The CDR3 nucleotides are TGTGCCAGCAGTTTAGGGACTAGCGGCACCAATGAGCAGTTCTTC.

V gene TRBV10-1 combines with J gene TRBJ1-1; D is unresolved. CDR3 length: 13 amino acids. Germline V gene lookup returns CDR1 WNHNN and CDR2 SYGVQD (reference sequence). V was clipped by 6 bases and J by 4 bases, with 12 bases between them. CDR3 sequence (DNA): TGCGCCAGCAGCCCGACTTGGAGCACTGAAGCTTTCTTT. Translating it yields CASSPTWSTEAFF.

This clone occurred a few times. The chain carries TRBV7-2 and TRBJ1-1; 8 bases align to TRBD1. The CDR3 covers 17 residues. Losses at the gene ends were 4 bases for V and 0 bases for J; bases not matched to a gene: 10. CDR1 and CDR2 (germline): SGHTA, FQGNSA. DNA of the CDR3: TGTGCCAGCAGCTCCATAACAGGGGGTACGATGAACACTGAAGCTTTCTTT. It yields the protein CASSSITGGTMNTEAFF.

The J gene is TRBJ2-3, the V gene TRBV5-1; perhaps TRBD2 as D (5 bases). This CDR3 is built from 14 residues. The germline V gene has CDR1 SGHRS and CDR2 YFSETQ. Trimming removed 4 bases from V and 2 bases from J, with 11 bases in between. CDR3 sequence (DNA): TGCGCCAGCAGCCGGAGCGGTACCACAGATACGCAGTATTTT. Protein product: CASSRSGTTDTQYF.

J is TRBJ1-3 and V is TRBV5-1; D may be TRBD1 (5 bases). Trimming took 0 bases from V and 7 from J, leaving 11 bases between them. This CDR3 has 14 residues. Per the germline V gene, CDR1 is SGHRS and CDR2 is YFSETQ. The CDR3 spells CASSLGQRANTIYF. CDR3 DNA: TGCGCCAGCAGCTTGGGACAGCGAGCGAACACCATATATTTT.

J is TRBJ1-2 and V is TRBV5-1, with TRBD1 identical over 10 bases. The CDR3 runs to 13 residues. Germline V gene data show CDR1 as SGHRS and CDR2 as YFSETQ. After removal of 6 bases from V and 6 bases from J, the junction contained 5 bases not matched to a gene. For the CDR3, the DNA is TGCGCCAGCAAAGTCGGGACAGGGGATGGCTACACCTTC. Residues: CASKVGTGDGYTF. Full variable domain (rest looked up from reference TRBV5-1 and TRBJ1-2): KAGVTQTPRYLIKTRGQQVTLSCSPISGHRSVSWYQQTPGQGLQFLFEYFSETQRNKGNFPGRFSGRQFSNSRSEMNVSTLELGDSALYLCASKVGTGDGYTFGSGTRLTVV.

J is TRBJ1-4 and V is TRBV7-6, with 7 bases aligning to TRBD1. The germline V gene has CDR1 SGHVS and CDR2 FNYEAQ. V shed 5 bases and J 1 base; nucleotides not matched to a gene: 4. CDR3 length equals 15 residues. This CDR3 reads CASSVNRGTNEKLFF. Written as DNA, the CDR3 is TGTGCCAGCAGCGTCAACAGGGGAACTAATGAAAAACTGTTTTTT.

This rearrangement joins TRBV4-1 to TRBJ2-7; possible D gene TRBD1, 5 bases. Germline CDR1 and CDR2: MGHRA and YSYEKL. CDR3 length: 14 amino acids. The V gene lost 0 bases and the J gene lost 3 bases, with 9 bases spanning the gap. CDR3: CASSQEDTFYEQYF. In DNA, the CDR3 is TGCGCCAGCAGCCAAGAGGACACCTTCTACGAGCAGTACTTC.

This sequence joins TRBV5-6 and TRBJ2-7; a possible D gene is TRBD1 (5 bases). CDR1 and CDR2 (germline): SGHDT, YYEEEE. With 0 bases removed from V and 3 bases from J, the gap between germline ends came to 13 bases. The CDR3 length is 15 residues. The CDR3 DNA reads TGTGCCAGCAGCTTGGTCCCAGGGCTAGACTACGAGCAGTACTTC. Translation gives CASSLVPGLDYEQYF. Full variable domain (missing parts from reference TRBV5-6 and TRBJ2-7): DAGVTQSPTHLIKTRGQQVTLRCSPKSGHDTVSWYQQALGQGPQFIFQYYEEEERQRGNFPDRFSGHQFPNYSSELNVNALLLGDSALYLCASSLVPGLDYEQYFGPGTRLTVT.

This chain connects TRBV25-1 to TRBJ2-1; 9 bases are shared with TRBD1. This CDR3 comprises 12 residues. V gave up 8 bases and J gave up 12 bases; unmatched junction bases: 8. Germline CDR1 and CDR2: MGHDK and SYGVNS. The CDR3 protein is CASRQGGRGQFF. The DNA of the CDR3 is TGTGCCAGCCGACAGGGGGGGAGGGGGCAGTTCTTC. The full variable domain, with the rest looked up from reference TRBV25-1 and TRBJ2-1, is EADIYQTPRYLVIGTGKKITLECSQTMGHDKMYWYQQDPGMELHLIHYSYGVNSTEKGDLSSESTVSRIRTEHFPLTLESARPSHTSQYLCASRQGGRGQFFGPGTRLTVL.

The chain links TRBV5-4 to TRBJ2-3; 13 bases map to TRBD2. This CDR3 has 17 residues. V lost 3 bases and J lost 0; bases outside the gene matches: 4. Looked up from germline, CDR1 is SGHNT and CDR2 is YYREEE (reference sequence). Here the CDR3 DNA reads TGTGCCAGCAGCTCAGGACTAGCGGGAGCTAGCACAGATACGCAGTATTTT. It specifies CASSSGLAGASTDTQYF. The full variable domain, its missing parts supplied by reference TRBV5-4 and TRBJ2-3, is ETGVTQSPTHLIKTRGQQVTLRCSSQSGHNTVSWYQQALGQGPQFIFQYYREEENGRGNFPPRFSGLQFPNYSSELNVNALELDDSALYLCASSSGLAGASTDTQYFGPGTRLTVL.

The genes are TRBV5-1 and TRBJ2-7, with TRBD2 matching over 12 bases. The V segment lost 2 bases and the J segment 3 bases; nucleotides outside the gene matches: 3. The germline gives CDR1 SGHRS, CDR2 YFSETQ. This CDR3 region has 15 residues. This CDR3 reads CASSFQTSGSYEQYF. In DNA, the CDR3 is TGCGCCAGCAGCTTCCAGACTAGCGGGAGCTACGAGCAGTACTTC.